This T cell receptor (beta chain) was observed in a study of regulatory T cells in long-lasting Graves disease (dated by TCRdb to the early 2020s). At the level of the whole study: Newly diagnosed Graves' disease patients had taken antithyroid drugs for less than 3 months. The study was conducted in China and was registered as a clinical trial. A total of about 33 samples underwent TCR sequencing, from about 13 patients with persistent Graves' disease and roughly 20 patients with newly diagnosed Graves' disease. Persistent Graves' disease patients were compared with newly diagnosed Graves' disease patients by peripheral blood TCR sequencing and RNA sequencing.

In light of the paper, this sample's time point label describes: newly diagnosed GD, antithyroid drugs for less than 3 months. For both TCR sequencing and RNA sequencing, RNA was extracted from PBMCs in TRIzol. The diagnosis of Graves' disease followed American Thyroid Association guidelines. Recruitment of patients was carried out at an endocrinology department in Xi'an, China. Each patient gave 8.5 to 9.5 milliliters of peripheral blood, collected in an EDTA anticoagulant tube. Ficoll Paque Plus density gradient separation was used to isolate PBMCs, and no further T cell sorting was done. An Agilent 2100 Bioanalyzer and agarose gel were used to check RNA quality, while a NanoDrop 2000 measured RNA concentration. Overall study results and their limits: Preferential use of TRBV28, TRBJ1-2 and TRBJ2-5 was observed in persistent disease, whereas TRBV20-1 and TRBJ2-1 were favored in newly diagnosed disease. The study examined only peripheral blood because the primary lesion, thyroid tissue, could not be accessed. As a limitation, the authors acknowledged that the small sample size may reduce accuracy. Only the TCR beta chain was sequenced and analyzed. Lower TCR Shannon entropy and fewer highly expanded clones were observed in persistent Graves' disease patients than in newly diagnosed patients, which suggested clonal expansion. Persistent patients shared more public clonotypes among themselves (around 3,000) than newly diagnosed patients did (about 900).

Per the germline V gene (reference sequence), SGHKS is the CDR1 and YYEKEE is the CDR2. V sheds 0 bases and J sheds 4 bases, leaving 8 bases between their ends. Including cysteine and phenylalanine, the CDR3 has 14 amino acids. Only the CDR3 DNA is retained, 42 bases long and in frame from the first base. As regards this clonotype: No cognate antigen has been identified for it. No base qualities exist here, and no much larger clone lies one base off it.

The method behind the library was multiplex PCR. The listed sequencing device is Illumina HiSeq 4000. iRepertoire HTBI primers and Arm-PCR amplification of CDR3 regions were used to construct TCR beta libraries. Gel purification was performed on PCR products prior to sequencing. From the authors' description of their analysis: Across samples, around 62 TRBV and 13 to 15 TRBJ segments were identified and used for gene usage analysis of CDR3 amino acid clonotypes. COPE and FqMerger were used to merge the filtered high-quality paired reads into contigs. BLAST was used to align contigs to IMGT TRBV, TRBD and TRBJ reference genes, and CDR3 was defined according to IMGT. Any clonotype with a frequency above 0.1% was classified as a highly expanded clone. Shannon entropy was used to measure repertoire diversity, and the Gini coefficient was used to measure V-J evenness. A clonotype was considered public if more than one individual shared it. TCRdb itself trimmed the public reads at Q25 with fastp, ran MiXCR and retained productive beta chains. One record per CDR3 amino acid sequence lists the most common genes and DNA. The V and J calls shown here were made by TCRdb, not taken from the authors' results. The sample has about 440,000 distinct CDR3 sequences on record, approximately 16% of them singletons. The ten largest account for about 25% of the sample.

Another study also made use of these data, one on T cells in Graves' hyperthyroidism and ophthalmopathy. Per the second study: A patient counted as having stable Graves' hyperthyroidism if no progression to ophthalmopathy occurred over 18 months of follow-up. Hyperthyroidism patients were aged 18 to 65 years and newly diagnosed, with disease duration of less than 2 months. Patients with uncontrolled infections, other autoimmune diseases, pregnancy or lactation were excluded. Diagnoses were based on clinical symptoms, serum thyroxine and TRAb, thyroid ultrasound and orbital computed tomography. The TCR CDR3 was subjected to a first round of RT-PCR using the HTBI primer set and the Qiagen OneStep RT-PCR kit. Most expanded thyroid clonotypes (frequency above 0.001) were also found in blood, which suggests that blood repertoires may mirror thyroid immune responses. In cross-validation, a model built on a 13 V-J signature told ophthalmopathy apart from stable hyperthyroidism with about 90% sensitivity and roughly 81% specificity, and in testing the same model reached 80%/75%. During validation, the model predicted progression to ophthalmopathy a median of around 7 months ahead of onset, with just under 71% sensitivity and roughly 75% specificity. TCR V-J signatures able to tell the groups apart were searched for in a discovery cohort of approximately 95 patients, of whom more than 40 had Graves' ophthalmopathy and around 56 had stable Graves' hyperthyroidism. An independent validation cohort of 18 to 20 hyperthyroidism patients and approximately 16 patients who later progressed to ophthalmopathy tested prospective prediction of ophthalmopathy. For training and testing, the approximately 97 patients in the discovery cohort were randomly divided in a 7:3 ratio. The study also compared thyroid tissue and blood T-cell repertoires from five or six Graves' hyperthyroidism patients. After blood sampling, hyperthyroidism patients were treated with methimazole at a starting dose of 30 mg daily, and ophthalmopathy patients were treated with high-dose intravenous methylprednisolone. A second multiplex PCR round built the libraries, followed by size selection and purification. Libraries were sequenced paired-end with 100 bp reads on an Illumina HiSeq2000. SOAPnuke was used to process the raw data, removing reads that contained adapters or uncalled bases, had a mean Phred below 15, or lacked an exact match to the constant primer or identifier. High-quality paired reads were merged with COPE v1.2.5, and unique nucleotide sequences were defined as clonotypes. Clonotypes were aligned to IMGT TRBV, TRBD and TRBJ reference segments using MiTCR v1.1. Only V-J combinations with frequency above 0.0001, covering about 99% of repertoires, were analysed. A TCS score was defined as the ratio of F50 (clonal expansion) to E x V (chaos), with BLOSUM62-based TCRdist applied between CDR3 peptides within each V-J. Welch's t-statistics and random forest reduced around 550 V-J features to 13, which were used in a naive Bayes classifier (R e1071). No statistical method was used to fix the sample size in advance, and group allocation was not hidden from the investigators. The paper reports TCR Vbeta CDR3 sequencing of some 140 peripheral blood samples: around 45 ophthalmopathy, approximately 74 hyperthyroidism and around 17 progressor patients.

The V and J genes are TRBV5-5 and TRBJ1-3; the D segment could be TRBD1, given 5 matching bases. Source: peripheral blood mononuclear cells (PBMCs), taken at new diagnosis, from a patient treated with antithyroid drugs. This receptor was taken from a young woman with Graves disease. Donor details come from another sample of the same person, matched by shared clones. The DNA sequence is as follows: TGTGCCAGCAGCTTGGACAGGTTAGGAAACACCATATATTTT. It translates as CASSLDRLGNTIYF.